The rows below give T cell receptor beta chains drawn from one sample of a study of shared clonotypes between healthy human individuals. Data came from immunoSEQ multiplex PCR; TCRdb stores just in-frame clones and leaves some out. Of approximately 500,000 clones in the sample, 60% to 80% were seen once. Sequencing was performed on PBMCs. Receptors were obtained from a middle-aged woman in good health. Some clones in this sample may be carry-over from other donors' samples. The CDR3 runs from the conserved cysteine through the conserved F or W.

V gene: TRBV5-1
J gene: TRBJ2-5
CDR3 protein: CASSLGRQETQYF

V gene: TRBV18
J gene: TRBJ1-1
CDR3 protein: CASSPPVTRDTEAFF

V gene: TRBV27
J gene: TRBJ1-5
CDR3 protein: CASSLSAGGSQPQHF

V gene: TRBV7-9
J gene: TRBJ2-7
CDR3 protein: CASSPPGSYEQYF

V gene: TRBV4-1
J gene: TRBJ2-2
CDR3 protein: CASRPRVAGDTGELFF

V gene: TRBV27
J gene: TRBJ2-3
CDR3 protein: CASSSDRGPPTDTQYF

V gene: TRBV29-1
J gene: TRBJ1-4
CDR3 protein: CSAEGPQEKLFF

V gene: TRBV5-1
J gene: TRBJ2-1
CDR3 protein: CASSSQGLAGRGEYMEQFF

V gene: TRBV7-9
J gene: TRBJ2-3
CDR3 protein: CASSLGTGGADGITDTQYF

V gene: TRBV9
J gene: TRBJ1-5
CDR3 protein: CASSIKPGQRGNQPQHF

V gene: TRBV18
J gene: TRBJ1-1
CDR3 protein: CASSPGQADRAFF

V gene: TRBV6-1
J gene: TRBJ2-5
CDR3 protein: CASSELFMAGQETQYF

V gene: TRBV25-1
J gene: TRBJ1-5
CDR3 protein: CASSVGSGNQPQHF

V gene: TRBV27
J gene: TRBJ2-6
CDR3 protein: CASGSGANVLTF

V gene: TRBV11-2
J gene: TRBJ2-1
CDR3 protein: CASIPGLAVHEQFF

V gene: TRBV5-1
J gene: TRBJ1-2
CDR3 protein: CASSPGQGAGYGHTF

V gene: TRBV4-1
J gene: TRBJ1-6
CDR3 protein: CASSQAGVSSYNSPLHF

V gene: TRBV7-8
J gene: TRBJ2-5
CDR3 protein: CASSFHEETQYF

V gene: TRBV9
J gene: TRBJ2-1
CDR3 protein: CASSVESFSYNEQFF

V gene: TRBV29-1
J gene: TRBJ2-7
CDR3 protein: CSVEDRGVGLSF

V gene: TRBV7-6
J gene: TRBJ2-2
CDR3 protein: CASSLLAGSVGELFF

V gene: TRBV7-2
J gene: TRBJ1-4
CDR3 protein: CASSYTGAPFEKLFF

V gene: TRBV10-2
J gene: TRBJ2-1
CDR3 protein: CASSEYARSYNEQFF

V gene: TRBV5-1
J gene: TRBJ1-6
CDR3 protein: CASSDGTGESPLHF

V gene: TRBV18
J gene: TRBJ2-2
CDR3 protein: CASSATGGTNTGELFF

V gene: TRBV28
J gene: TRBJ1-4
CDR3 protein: CATQRGYGGEKLFF

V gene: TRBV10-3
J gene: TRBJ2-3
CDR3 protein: CATRGLAGDTQYF

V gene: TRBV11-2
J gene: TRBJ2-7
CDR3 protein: CASSLDRTSGHEQYF

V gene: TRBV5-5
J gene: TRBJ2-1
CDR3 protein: CASSLAPYNEQFF

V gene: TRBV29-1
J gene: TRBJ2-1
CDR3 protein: CSGESEVQFF